The rows below give T cell receptor beta chains drawn from one sample of a study of blood T cell repertoires in COVID-19. Data came from immunoSEQ multiplex PCR; TCRdb stores just in-frame clones and leaves some out. The profile shows roughly 350,000 clones, around 84% of them singletons. The sample was peripheral blood. Every receptor here comes from a young woman with acute or convalescent COVID-19. Both conserved end residues are part of each CDR3.

CDR3 protein: CATSRDNEGLAGDYYEQYF
V gene: TRBV15
J gene: TRBJ2-7

CDR3 protein: CASSVDEGSQPQHF
V gene: TRBV9
J gene: TRBJ1-5

CDR3 protein: CASSKRTGRYEQYF
V gene: TRBV6-5
J gene: TRBJ2-7

CDR3 protein: CASSQDLIQGSYEQYF
V gene: TRBV3-1/TRBV3-2
J gene: TRBJ2-7

CDR3 protein: CASRSLRAGGAYGYTF
V gene: TRBV11-2
J gene: TRBJ1-2

CDR3 protein: CASSQGTGAEAFF
V gene: TRBV7-9
J gene: TRBJ1-1

CDR3 protein: CASSRVQGNTEAFF
V gene: TRBV4-1
J gene: TRBJ1-1

CDR3 protein: CASSLDSYQPQHF
V gene: TRBV7-3
J gene: TRBJ1-5

CDR3 protein: CASSIGQGRTRSFTDTQYF
V gene: TRBV19
J gene: TRBJ2-3

CDR3 protein: CASSQGPALEAFF
V gene: TRBV14
J gene: TRBJ1-1

CDR3 protein: CASSIGGSSGNTIYF
V gene: TRBV19
J gene: TRBJ1-3

CDR3 protein: CASSVDRDGYTF
V gene: TRBV5-5
J gene: TRBJ1-2

CDR3 protein: CASVIGGMNTEAFF
V gene: TRBV19
J gene: TRBJ1-1

CDR3 protein: CASSEYRGRVVYEQYF
V gene: TRBV2
J gene: TRBJ2-7

CDR3 protein: CAAGGANTEAFF
V gene: TRBV24-1
J gene: TRBJ1-1

CDR3 protein: CSVAAGGPDEQYF
V gene: TRBV29-1
J gene: TRBJ2-7

CDR3 protein: CASSLEGAGSGNTIYF
V gene: TRBV7-2
J gene: TRBJ1-3

CDR3 protein: CASSLVGFGTGVGKTQYF
V gene: TRBV5-1
J gene: TRBJ2-5

CDR3 protein: CASSEFWSSYNEQFF
V gene: TRBV10-2
J gene: TRBJ2-1

CDR3 protein: CASSVQGQETQYF
V gene: TRBV5-1
J gene: TRBJ2-5

CDR3 protein: CASSQLDRNGYTF
V gene: TRBV3-1/TRBV3-2
J gene: TRBJ1-2

CDR3 protein: CASSQKGGNNTEAFF
V gene: TRBV7-9
J gene: TRBJ1-1

CDR3 protein: CASSEDRGPHEQYF
V gene: TRBV2
J gene: TRBJ2-7

CDR3 protein: CASSQGLRPPDTQYF
V gene: TRBV4-1
J gene: TRBJ2-3

CDR3 protein: CASSSTRGELFF
V gene: TRBV11-3
J gene: TRBJ2-2